This T cell receptor beta chain comes out of a study of blood T cell repertoires in COVID-19. At the level of the study: COVID-19 samples collected from the United States, Italy and Spain covered acute and convalescent phases. In each case, the material was cDNA or gDNA derived from T cells, B-cell-depleted T cells, or PBMCs.

Original processing methods: Reference gene primer amplification yielded estimated nucleated cell counts. Assay used: immunoSEQ multiplex PCR; TCRdb lists only in-frame clones, some missing. The V and J calls and the clone size are those of that table, but D and trimming were determined from the DNA. The profile shows some 180,000 clones, 85% to 90% of them singletons. This CDR3 contains 14 residues. V was pared by 2 bases and J by 8 bases, with 14 bases between. Germline loops: CDR1 MNHEY, CDR2 SVGEGT. Sequencing was carried out using peripheral blood. This sequence was found in a man in his fifties who had recovered from COVID-19. The genes are TRBV6-2 or TRBV6-3 and TRBJ2-3; perhaps TRBD2 as D (5 bases). CDR3 nucleotide sequence: TGTGCCAGCAGTTACGGCCTGGATGGAGGTACGCAGTATTTT. Protein product: CASSYGLDGGTQYF.